Each of the 22 T cell receptor beta chains below was sequenced from the same sample in a study of PD-L1 blockade in urothelial cancer. Regarding time point: peripheral blood 6 weeks after treatment start. The repertoire was sequenced with immunoSEQ multiplex PCR; TCRdb's copy has only in-frame clones and lacks some. Of 29,000 or so clones in the sample, around 80% were seen once. This specimen was PBMCs, taken around atezolizumab (anti-PD-L1) treatment. The receptors originated from a man in his 70s with urothelial cancer.

V and J are TRBV19 and TRBJ1-1; 9 positions agree with TRBD1. V was clipped by 11 bases and J by 4 bases; unmatched bases: 20. The CDR3 loop spans 17 amino acids. Looked up from germline, CDR1 is LNHDA and CDR2 is SQIVND (reference sequence). CDR3 DNA sequence: TGTGCCTCCCAGTCGGGGACAGGGTTACTCTTGGGCACTGAAGCTTTCTTT. Its protein is CASQSGTGLLLGTEAFF. The variable domain in full, completed from reference TRBV19 and TRBJ1-1, reads DGGITQSPKYLFRKEGQNVTLSCEQNLNHDAMYWYRQDPGQGLRLIYYSQIVNDFQKGDIAEGYSVSREKKESFPLTVTSAQKNPTAFYLCASQSGTGLLLGTEAFFGQGTRLTVV.

This chain links TRBV30 with TRBJ2-7; the match to TRBD1 covers 9 bases. Germline V gives CDR1 GTSNPN, CDR2 SVGIG (reference sequence). The J segment lost 5 bases and the V segment lost 7 bases, leaving 6 bases of the junction unmatched. The CDR3 sequence is 12 residues long. Written as DNA, the CDR3 is TGTGCCTTTTCTCGGACAGGGGACGAGCAGTACTTC. Translation: CAFSRTGDEQYF.

The chain links TRBV25-1 to TRBJ2-7; 7 bases align to TRBD1. Germline trimming cut 4 bases from V and 7 bases from J; bases unmatched to any gene: 7. The CDR3 consists of 13 residues. The V gene's germline CDR1 is MGHDK and CDR2 SYGVNS. For the CDR3, the DNA is TGTGCCAGCAGTGCGGGACAGTGGAATGAGCAGTACTTC. It codes for CASSAGQWNEQYF.

This chain uses TRBV7-9 with TRBJ2-7; the match to TRBD1 covers 7 bases. The CDR3 runs 15 residues. CDR1 is SEHNR and CDR2 is FQNEAQ in the germline V gene (reference sequence). J lost 0 bases, V lost 8 bases, and 10 bases had no gene match. This CDR3 reads CASGQGVGVSYEQYF. As DNA, the CDR3 is TGTGCCAGCGGGCAGGGGGTCGGTGTCTCCTACGAGCAGTACTTC. Supplemented by reference TRBV7-9 and TRBJ2-7, the full variable domain reads DTGVSQNPRHKITKRGQNVTFRCDPISEHNRLYWYRQTLGQGPEFLTYFQNEAQLEKSRLLSDRFSAERPKGSFSTLEIQRTEQGDSAMYLCASGQGVGVSYEQYFGPGTRLTVT.

The chain joins TRBV7-2 to TRBJ2-3; D uncertain. This CDR3 has 12 residues. V lost 5 bases to trimming and J lost 7 bases, with 10 bases between them. Germline V lookup: CDR1 SGHTA, CDR2 FQGNSA. This chain's CDR3 is CASSTTTYTQYF. CDR3 bases: TGTGCCAGCAGCACGACAACATATACGCAGTATTTT.

J is TRBJ2-1 and V is TRBV7-8; no clear D gene. Germline lookup yields CDR1 SGHVS and CDR2 FQNEAQ. The V end lost 3 bases, the J end lost 0 bases, and 15 bases lay between the germline ends. CDR3 length equals 17 residues. CDR3 sequence (DNA): TGTGCCAGCAGCTTCTTGACTCGCACGAGCTCCTACAATGAGCAGTTCTTC. Its protein is CASSFLTRTSSYNEQFF.

The rearrangement links TRBV19 to TRBJ1-2; D is possibly TRBD1 (6 bases). The CDR3 sequence is 15 residues long. V was cut by 3 bases and J by 3 bases, with 14 bases left in between. Germline V lookup: CDR1 LNHDA, CDR2 SQIVND (reference sequence). CDR3: CASSIKPGHDYGYTF. The CDR3 DNA follows: TGTGCCAGTAGTATCAAGCCGGGACATGACTATGGCTACACCTTC.

The genes are TRBV19 and TRBJ1-5, with 9 nucleotides matching TRBD1. Trimming took 3 bases from V and 1 from J; bases not matched to a gene: 4. This CDR3 comprises 16 residues. The V gene's germline CDR1 is LNHDA and CDR2 SQIVND (reference sequence). CDR3 sequence: CASSITGQGSNQPQHF. CDR3 DNA: TGTGCCAGTAGTATTACCGGACAGGGGAGCAATCAGCCCCAGCATTTT.

This chain uses TRBV5-3 with TRBJ1-1; D gene uncertain. TRBV5-3 is designated an ORF whose function remains uncertain. Trimming cost V 0 bases and J 8 bases, with 17 bases left between them. CDR3 length: 15 residues. CDR3 in amino acids: CARSLGGIRTEEAFF. The CDR3 DNA reads as TGTGCCAGAAGCTTGGGCGGTATACGAACTGAGGAAGCTTTCTTT.

V and J are TRBV21-1 and TRBJ2-7; the D call in the table, TRBD1, was not verified against the DNA. TRBV21-1 is shown as a pseudogene. This CDR3 is built from 13 residues. The CDR3 DNA reads TGTGCCAGCAGCAAAGACAACTCCTACGAGCAGTACTTC. Protein product: CASSKDNSYEQYF.

The rearrangement joins TRBV19 to TRBJ1-5; TRBD1 aligns across 8 bases. Germline loops: CDR1 LNHDA, CDR2 SQIVND (reference sequence). The CDR3 runs 15 residues. J lost 7 bases, V lost 3 bases, and 8 bases had no gene match. CDR3 sequence (DNA): TGTGCCAGTAGTATTTATTCGGCAGGGGGCCAGCCCCAGCATTTT. Protein: CASSIYSAGGQPQHF. Variable domain in full (rest from reference TRBV19 and TRBJ1-5): DGGITQSPKYLFRKEGQNVTLSCEQNLNHDAMYWYRQDPGQGLRLIYYSQIVNDFQKGDIAEGYSVSREKKESFPLTVTSAQKNPTAFYLCASSIYSAGGQPQHFGDGTRLSIL.

This chain uses TRBV7-3 with TRBJ2-1; TRBD2 matches at 9 bases. Germline V gene data show CDR1 as SGHTA and CDR2 as FQGTGA. CDR3 size: 15 residues. The trim removed 5 bases at V and 2 bases at J, leaving 4 bases unmatched. The CDR3 DNA is TGTGCCAGCAGCCCCCAGCGGGAGGCCTACAATGAGCAGTTCTTC. Translation: CASSPQREAYNEQFF.

The chain joins TRBV28 to TRBJ1-2; perhaps TRBD1 as D (5 bases). The V end was cut by 2 bases, the J end by 4 bases, with 14 bases between. Germline V gene data show CDR1 as MDHEN and CDR2 as SYDVKM. This CDR3 has 15 residues. CDR3 sequence: CASSLGAGLLYGYTF. CDR3 nucleotide sequence: TGTGCCAGCAGTTTAGGGGCTGGGCTTCTCTATGGCTACACCTTC.

The chain carries TRBV19 and TRBJ1-1, with a weak D call TRBD1 (6 bases). This CDR3 contains 14 residues. Trimming took off 2 bases at V and 11 bases at J, with 18 bases between the two ends. CDR1 is LNHDA and CDR2 is SQIVND in the germline V gene (reference sequence). The CDR3, as DNA: TGTGCCAGTAGTATATTAGGGGGTTTAACAAGGGCTTTCTTT. This gives the protein CASSILGGLTRAFF.

The chain is built from TRBV18 and TRBJ1-1; 7 nucleotides line up with TRBD1. The junction had 7 bases not matched to a gene; V was cut back by 6 bases and J by 3 bases. Germline assignment: CDR1 KGHSH and CDR2 LQKENI. The CDR3 runs 14 residues. The CDR3 loop reads CASSRTGRDTEAFF. The CDR3 DNA sequence: TGTGCCAGCTCCCGGACAGGTAGGGACACTGAAGCTTTCTTT.

V and J are TRBV18 and TRBJ1-2, with 7 bases aligning to TRBD1. CDR3 length: 16 residues. Unmatched junction bases numbered 15, after V lost 3 bases and J lost 8 bases. Germline lookup yields CDR1 KGHSH and CDR2 LQKENI. CDR3 sequence reads: CASSPVGKTGQEGYTF. CDR3 sequence (DNA): TGTGCCAGCTCACCGGTTGGTAAGACAGGGCAGGAGGGCTACACCTTC.

The chain combines TRBV5-1 with TRBJ2-1; TRBD2 agrees at 13 bases. The CDR3 is 17 amino acids. V gave up 4 bases and J gave up 3 bases; unmatched junction bases: 7. CDR1 and CDR2 from the germline V gene are SGHRS and YFSETQ. CDR3 protein: CASSTGLAGANYNEQFF. As DNA, the CDR3 is TGCGCCAGCAGCACCGGACTAGCGGGGGCCAACTACAATGAGCAGTTCTTC.

For this clone: Other DNA sequences in this sample translate to the same CDR3. The rearrangement links TRBV7-3 to TRBJ1-1, with D possibly matching TRBD1 (6 bases). Germline V gene lookup returns CDR1 SGHTA and CDR2 FQGTGA. CDR3 length equals 13 residues. Trimming shortened V by 2 bases and J by 4 bases, and 8 bases separated the two germline ends. CDR3 loop: CASSLRGGTEAFF. CDR3 bases: TGTGCCAGCAGCTTACGAGGGGGCACTGAAGCTTTCTTT.

The gene calls are TRBV7-3 and TRBJ2-1; TRBD2 matches at 12 bases. From germline, CDR1 is SGHTA and CDR2 FQGTGA. The CDR3 is made up of 16 amino acids. With 5 bases clipped from V and 4 bases from J, the junction kept 6 bases outside the gene matches. CDR3 protein: CASSPSLAGGYNEQFF. The CDR3 DNA sequence: TGTGCCAGCAGCCCCTCACTAGCGGGGGGATACAATGAGCAGTTCTTC.

This clone was counted a single time. The chain couples TRBV19 to TRBJ1-2; D gene uncertain. V was pared by 6 bases and J by 8 bases, with 19 bases between. Germline V lookup: CDR1 LNHDA, CDR2 SQIVND (reference sequence). The CDR3 is 14 amino acids. The CDR3 region is CASSLGQKKVGYTF. In nucleotides, the CDR3 is TGTGCCAGTAGCCTGGGCCAGAAGAAAGTAGGCTACACCTTC.

The V call is TRBV7-3, the J call TRBJ2-5; 10 bases are shared with TRBD2. The CDR3 spans 15 residues. Trimming removed 2 bases from V and 5 bases from J; junction bases left unmatched: 5. CDR1 SGHTA and CDR2 FQGTGA come from the germline V gene. The CDR3 nucleotides are TGTGCCAGCAGCTTACTAGCGGGAGTGGGGGAGACCCAGTACTTC. The encoded protein is CASSLLAGVGETQYF. Using reference TRBV7-3 and TRBJ2-5 for the parts outside the CDR3, the full variable domain is GAGVSQTPSNKVTEKGKYVELRCDPISGHTALYWYRQSLGQGPEFLIYFQGTGAADDSGLPNDRFFAVRPEGSVSTLKIQRTERGDSAVYLCASSLLAGVGETQYFGPGTRLLVL.

The J gene is TRBJ1-1, the V gene TRBV18; 9 bases are a match to TRBD1. The CDR3 totals 15 residues. The J segment lost 5 bases and the V segment lost 3 bases, leaving 7 bases of the junction unmatched. Germline-derived CDR1 and CDR2 are KGHSH and LQKENI. DNA for the CDR3: TGTGCCAGCTCACCGCTGAACAGGGGGCAAACTGAAGCTTTCTTT. Translating gives CASSPLNRGQTEAFF.